Following are 17 T cell receptor beta chains from one sample sequenced in a study of OX40 agonist ivuxolimab in advanced cancers. Clones were read by immunoSEQ multiplex PCR, and TCRdb kept only the in-frame ones, dropping some. The sample comprises some 70,000 clones, over 70% of which are singletons, and approximately 1.3% rests with the top ten. The sample here was CD4+ or CD8+ T cells sorted from blood, taken in a trial of the OX40 agonist ivuxolimab. The receptors were sampled from an adult with an advanced solid tumor such as melanoma, head and neck, liver or kidney cancer.

A few counts support this clone. This sequence joins TRBV5-1 and TRBJ2-5; D is ambiguous. This CDR3 spans 12 amino acids. Germline V gives CDR1 SGHRS, CDR2 YFSETQ. Trimming left V 0 bases short and J 1 base short, with 1 base between. The chain's CDR3 is CASSLVQETQYF. The DNA for the CDR3 is TGCGCCAGCAGCTTGGTCCAAGAGACCCAGTACTTC.

J is TRBJ2-5 and V is TRBV2; D remains ambiguous. Between the trimmed V and J ends, which lost 2 bases and 7 bases, there was a span of 11 bases. This CDR3 is built from 13 residues. Germline lookup yields CDR1 SNHLY and CDR2 FYNNEI. The CDR3 spells CASSETGSGTQYF. The DNA for the CDR3 is TGTGCCAGCAGTGAAACCGGGTCCGGGACCCAGTACTTC.

The genes are TRBV30 and TRBJ1-3, with D possibly TRBD1 on 5 matching bases. Germline lookup yields CDR1 GTSNPN and CDR2 SVGIG (reference sequence). The CDR3 consists of 18 residues. V lost 4 bases and J lost 0, with 22 bases in between. CDR3 in amino acids: CAWNRLTGHTTSGNTIYF. The DNA for the CDR3 is TGTGCCTGGAATCGTCTAACAGGTCACACTACCTCTGGAAACACCATATATTTT.

This clone has more than one count but fewer than ten. This rearrangement joins TRBV6-1 to TRBJ1-5, with D possibly TRBD1 on 6 matching bases. V lost 5 bases and J 0 bases, leaving 8 bases between the germline ends. The CDR3 loop spans 14 amino acids. Germline V CDR1 and CDR2: MNHNS, SASEGT. This CDR3 reads CASSWTDSNQPQHF. The CDR3 DNA is TGTGCCAGCAGTTGGACAGATAGCAATCAGCCCCAGCATTTT.

Details on this clone: Other DNA sequences in the sample encode the same CDR3. The rearrangement joins TRBV30 to TRBJ1-2; the D is unclear. The V and J ends lost 0 bases and 4 bases respectively, with 9 bases between them. This CDR3 is 13 amino acids long. Germline CDR1 and CDR2: GTSNPN and SVGIG (reference sequence). The CDR3 sequence: CAWSVQQTYGYTF. The CDR3 DNA is TGTGCCTGGAGTGTGCAGCAGACCTATGGCTACACCTTC.

V usage is TRBV9 and J usage is TRBJ2-1; 8 positions match TRBD2. The CDR3 has 15 residues. Losses at the gene ends were 6 bases for V and 2 bases for J; bases not matched to a gene: 7. From germline, CDR1 is SGDLS and CDR2 YYNGEE. CDR3 sequence (DNA): TGTGCCAGCATGCCGACAGCGGGGGCCTACAATGAGCAGTTCTTC. This codes for CASMPTAGAYNEQFF.

The V call is TRBV19, the J call TRBJ2-1; D is ambiguous. This CDR3 has 15 residues. Germline CDR1 reads LNHDA; CDR2 reads SQIVND (reference sequence). Trimming removed 5 bases at V and 10 bases at J, with 21 bases between. The CDR3: CASSPPVRTLKEQFF. DNA for the CDR3: TGTGCCAGTAGTCCCCCAGTCCGAACCCTGAAAGAGCAGTTCTTC.

V is TRBV4-1 and J is TRBJ2-7, with 8 bases fitting TRBD1. The CDR3 spans 14 residues. Looked up from germline, CDR1 is MGHRA and CDR2 is YSYEKL. The trim removed 1 base at V and 3 bases at J, leaving 2 bases unmatched. CDR3 bases: TGCGCCAGCAGCCAAGGGACAGGGAACTACGAGCAGTACTTC. Its protein is CASSQGTGNYEQYF.

The chain carries TRBV5-1 and TRBJ1-4, with TRBD1 matching over 9 bases. The CDR3 is 14 residues long. V trimming: 2 bases; J trimming: 8 bases; junction bases outside the gene matches: 4. Germline CDR1 is SGHRS and CDR2 is YFSETQ. Here the CDR3 DNA reads TGCGCCAGCAGCTTAGGACAGGGGAGAGAAAAACTGTTTTTT. Protein sequence: CASSLGQGREKLFF.

This sequence joins TRBV21-1 and TRBJ2-4; the table's D call of TRBD2 was not tested on the DNA. TRBV21-1 is given as a pseudogene. The CDR3 is made up of 17 amino acids. CDR3 protein: CASSKGYNTLSGNIQYF. The DNA for the CDR3 is TGTGCCAGCAGCAAAGGGTACAACACTCTAAGCGGAAACATTCAGTACTTC.

The chain couples TRBV29-1 to TRBJ1-6; unclear D gene. The CDR3 length is 15 residues. V dropped 7 bases and J dropped 0 bases, with 13 bases sitting between them. Germline CDR1 SQVTM, CDR2 ANQGSEA. The CDR3 DNA sequence: TGCAGCGCGGACGGGAGCGGCTCCTATAATTCACCCCTCCACTTT. As protein: CSADGSGSYNSPLHF.

The chain employs TRBV29-1 and TRBJ1-1; tentative D call: TRBD1 (6 bases). Germline CDR1 and CDR2: SQVTM and ANQGSEA. The CDR3 has 12 amino acids. Trimming shortened V by 8 bases and J by 7 bases, and 17 bases separated the two germline ends. The CDR3 bases are TGCAGCTTGCGTAGGGGGGCTGGTGAAGCTTTCTTT. Translating gives CSLRRGAGEAFF.

The genes are TRBV5-4 and TRBJ2-2, with D possibly being TRBD2 (6 bases). CDR1 and CDR2 from the germline V gene are SGHNT and YYREEE (reference sequence). V was shortened by 3 bases and J by 6 bases, with 15 bases between the two germline ends. The CDR3 runs to 15 residues. Here the CDR3 reads CASSSLGGASGELFF. The CDR3 nucleotides are TGTGCCAGCAGCTCCCTTGGCGGGGCGTCCGGGGAGCTGTTTTTT.

J is TRBJ1-2 and V is TRBV27; TRBD1 might be the D (6 bases). The germline V gene encodes CDR1 MNHEY and CDR2 SMNVEV (reference sequence). V was shortened by 5 bases and J by 5 bases, with 15 bases between the two germline ends. The CDR3 totals 14 residues. CDR3 bases: TGTGCCAGCAGTAGGGCAGGGGAGGAATATGGCTACACCTTC. It translates to CASSRAGEEYGYTF.

The chain carries TRBV5-6 and TRBJ2-3, with 7 positions matching TRBD1. Germline lookup yields CDR1 SGHDT and CDR2 YYEEEE. The CDR3 length is 13 residues. The V segment lost 4 bases and the J segment 5 bases; nucleotides outside the gene matches: 4. The CDR3: CASSIQGRDTQYF. DNA of the CDR3: TGTGCCAGCAGCATACAGGGGCGAGATACGCAGTATTTT.

V is TRBV18 and J is TRBJ2-6, with TRBD1 as a possible D gene (6 bases). The CDR3 length is 13 residues. Per the germline V gene, CDR1 is KGHSH and CDR2 is LQKENI. V was trimmed by 4 bases and J by 19 bases, leaving 20 bases between them. CDR3 loop: CASSLLGQHPLTF. The CDR3 DNA reads as TGTGCCAGCTCACTTCTCGGACAGCACCCTCTAACTTTC.

This clone was recorded once. The gene calls are TRBV30 and TRBJ1-2; D remains ambiguous. CDR3 length: 14 residues. Trimming cost V 4 bases and J 3 bases, with 15 bases left between them. In germline, CDR1 is GTSNPN, CDR2 SVGIG (reference sequence). The CDR3 spells CAWIGSGEHYGYTF. In nucleotides, the CDR3 is TGTGCCTGGATTGGTTCAGGAGAACACTATGGCTACACCTTC.